The present T cell receptor beta chain was sequenced within a study of blood T cell repertoires in COVID-19. Overall study: The United States, Italy and Spain supplied acute and convalescent COVID-19 samples. Nucleic acid was either cDNA or gDNA, and it came from T cells, B-cell-depleted T cells, or PBMCs.

The assay was immunoSEQ multiplex PCR, and TCRdb's table has in-frame clones only and misses some. Of around 220,000 clones in the sample, roughly 90% were seen once. Germline V gene data show CDR1 as MGHRA and CDR2 as YSYEKL. This CDR3 spans 17 amino acids. V lost 3 bases, J lost 3 bases, and 12 bases stayed unmatched. The sequenced material came from peripheral blood. The sequence derives from a woman in her forties or fifties with acute or convalescent COVID-19. The J gene is TRBJ2-7, the V gene TRBV4-1; 9 bases agree with TRBD1. In nucleotides, the CDR3 is TGCGCCAGCAGCCATGCTCACCCGGGACAGGGCGGCTACGAGCAGTACTTC. Translated: CASSHAHPGQGGYEQYF.